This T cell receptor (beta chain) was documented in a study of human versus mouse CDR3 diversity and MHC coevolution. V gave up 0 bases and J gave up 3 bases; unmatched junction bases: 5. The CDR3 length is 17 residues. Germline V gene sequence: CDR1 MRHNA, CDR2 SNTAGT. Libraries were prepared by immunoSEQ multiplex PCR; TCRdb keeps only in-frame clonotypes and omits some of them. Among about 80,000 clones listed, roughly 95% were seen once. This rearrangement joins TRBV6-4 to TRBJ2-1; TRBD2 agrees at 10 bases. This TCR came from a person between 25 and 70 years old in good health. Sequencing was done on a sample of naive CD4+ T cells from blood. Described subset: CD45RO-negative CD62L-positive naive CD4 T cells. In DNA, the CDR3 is TGTGCCAGCAGTGACTCCCCACTAGCGGGGAACTACAATGAGCAGTTCTTC. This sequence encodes CASSDSPLAGNYNEQFF.